These T cell receptor beta chains were read from a single sample in a study of Graves' ophthalmopathy and Graves' hyperthyroidism. TCRdb itself ran the multiplex PCR reads through MiXCR, one entry per CDR3 protein. The data show hundreds of thousands of distinct CDR3 sequences, around a fifth seen once. The source material was peripheral blood. These receptors originate from a woman in her late teens or twenties with stable Graves' hyperthyroidism. Some clones in this sample may be carry-over from other donors' samples. Both conserved end residues are part of each CDR3. The D gene is left open where the match is weak. The size field is filled for only some rows; it gives once, few, many or a size class.

size: many; V: TRBV7-8; D: .; J: TRBJ1-1; CDR3: CASRPIGENTEAFF; DNA: TGTGCCAGCCGCCCGATCGGGGAGAACACTGAAGCTTTCTTT
size: .; V: TRBV12-3/TRBV12-4; D: .; J: TRBJ2-2; CDR3: CASSFAGNTGELLF; DNA: TGTGCCAGCAGTTTCGCAGGGAACACCGGGGAGCTGCTTTTT
size: many; V: TRBV28; D: TRBD2; J: TRBJ2-5; CDR3: CASSLMGLAGGLETQYF; DNA: TGTGCCAGCAGTTTAATGGGACTAGCGGGAGGGTTAGAGACCCAGTACTTC
size: few; V: TRBV5-1; D: .; J: TRBJ1-1; CDR3: CASSWGTKNTEAFF; DNA: TGCGCCAGCAGCTGGGGGACAAAGAACACTGAAGCTTTCTTT
size: many; V: TRBV12-3/TRBV12-4; D: TRBD1; J: TRBJ2-7; CDR3: CASSLQTGIIYEQYF; DNA: TGTGCCAGCAGCCTGCAGACAGGGATCATCTACGAGCAGTACTTC
size: .; V: TRBV20-1; D: .; J: TRBJ2-7; CDR3: CSARDLGADYEQYF; DNA: TGCAGTGCTAGAGATCTGGGAGCGGACTACGAGCAGTACTTC
size: .; V: TRBV3-1; D: .; J: TRBJ1-3; CDR3: CASCQETAGNTIYF; DNA: TGTGCCAGCTGCCAAGAAACGGCTGGAAACACCATATATTTT
size: few; V: TRBV11-2; D: TRBD2; J: TRBJ2-2; CDR3: CASSLVLSGGPNTGELFF; DNA: TGTGCCAGCAGCTTAGTTCTAAGCGGGGGCCCGAACACCGGGGAGCTGTTTTTT
size: many; V: TRBV19; D: TRBD1; J: TRBJ1-1; CDR3: CASSTQGATEAFF; DNA: TGTGCCAGTAGTACACAGGGGGCCACTGAAGCTTTCTTT
size: many; V: TRBV12-3/TRBV12-4; D: .; J: TRBJ1-2; CDR3: CASSSTVTVYGYTF; DNA: TGTGCCAGCAGTTCGACAGTGACTGTCTATGGCTACACCTTC
size: many; V: TRBV7-9; D: TRBD1; J: TRBJ1-1; CDR3: CASSQRTGMNTEAFF; DNA: TGTGCCAGCAGCCAGCGGACAGGGATGAACACTGAAGCTTTCTTT
size: few; V: TRBV9; D: TRBD1; J: TRBJ1-6; CDR3: CASSVAGDGTGAPLHF; DNA: TGTGCCAGCAGCGTAGCTGGGGACGGCACAGGGGCACCCCTCCACTTT
size: .; V: TRBV12-3/TRBV12-4; D: TRBD1; J: TRBJ1-1; CDR3: CASSLGQQATEAFF; DNA: TGTGCCAGCAGTTTGGGACAGCAGGCAACTGAAGCTTTCTTT
size: .; V: TRBV4-2; D: .; J: TRBJ2-7; CDR3: CASSQQDGGYEQYF; DNA: TGTGCCAGCAGCCAACAAGACGGAGGCTACGAGCAGTACTTC
size: many; V: TRBV28; D: .; J: TRBJ2-5; CDR3: CASRPRLEETQYF; DNA: TGTGCCAGCAGACCCCGACTAGAAGAGACCCAGTACTTC
size: many; V: TRBV19; D: TRBD1; J: TRBJ1-5; CDR3: CASSTYRGGQPQHF; DNA: TGTGCCAGTAGTACCTACAGGGGAGGGCAGCCCCAGCATTTT
size: many; V: TRBV6-5; D: .; J: TRBJ1-1; CDR3: CASSYSIGETEAFF; DNA: TGTGCCAGCAGTTACTCGATCGGGGAAACTGAAGCTTTCTTT
size: few; V: TRBV30; D: .; J: TRBJ2-7; CDR3: CAWKEEGASYEQYF; DNA: TGTGCCTGGAAGGAGGAGGGGGCGTCCTACGAGCAGTACTTC
size: few; V: TRBV19; D: TRBD1; J: TRBJ1-6; CDR3: CASSIPDRVSPLHF; DNA: TGTGCCAGTAGTATACCCGACAGGGTCTCACCCCTCCACTTT